What follows are 14 T cell receptor beta chains derived from one specimen sequenced in a study of cytomegalovirus exposure and HLA in healthy donors. The PCR used 60 Vbeta and 13 Jbeta primers. This table comes from immunoSEQ multiplex PCR, and its TCRdb copy is limited to in-frame clones, with some not included. Here the sample spans roughly 140,000 clones, around 78% being singletons. The specimen was PBMCs. Receptors were obtained from a woman aged 18-30 years in good health and CMV-seropositive.

This clone was counted only a few times. The rearrangement uses TRBV21-1 and TRBJ1-1; TRBD1 is the table's D call, not checked against the DNA. TRBV21-1 is classified as a pseudogene. The length of the CDR3 is 17 residues. CDR3: CASSIAERGILNTEAFF. In DNA form, the CDR3 reads TGTGCCAGCAGCATAGCAGAGAGGGGGATTTTGAACACTGAAGCTTTCTTT.

Only a few counts were recorded for this clone. The CDR3 sequence: CASSQDTYRGSSLAFF. For the CDR3, the DNA is TGCGCCAGCAGCCAAGATACCTACAGGGGTTCGTCTCTAGCTTTCTTT. The chain links TRBV4-3 to TRBJ1-1; 7 bases align to TRBD1. V lost 0 bases to trimming and J lost 10 bases; unmatched junction nucleotides: 14. There are 16 residues in the CDR3. The germline CDR1 and CDR2 sequences are LGHNA and YSLEER.

V and J are TRBV7-6 and TRBJ2-1; TRBD1 agrees at 9 bases. From germline, CDR1 is SGHVS and CDR2 FNYEAQ. The trim removed 4 bases at V and 7 bases at J, leaving 8 bases unmatched. The CDR3 contains 15 residues. The CDR3 region is CASSSPGQGWNEQFF. The CDR3 region has the DNA TGTGCCAGCAGCTCTCCGGGACAGGGTTGGAATGAGCAGTTCTTC.

This sequence joins TRBV18 and TRBJ1-5; D may be TRBD1 (5 bases). Per the germline V gene, CDR1 is KGHSH and CDR2 is LQKENI. V lost 2 bases and J 5 bases, leaving 10 bases between the germline ends. The CDR3 totals 14 residues. The CDR3 region has the DNA TGTGCCAGCTCACCATCGGGGGAATATCAGCCCCAGCATTTT. As protein: CASSPSGEYQPQHF. Looking up the rest from reference TRBV18 and TRBJ1-5 gives the full variable domain: NAGVMQNPRHLVRRRGQEARLRCSPMKGHSHVYWYRQLPEEGLKFMVYLQKENIIDESGMPKERFSAEFPKEGPSILRIQQVVRGDSAAYFCASSPSGEYQPQHFGDGTRLSIL.

V gene TRBV5-6 combines with J gene TRBJ1-5; D may be TRBD1 (5 bases). V lost 1 base and J lost 4, with 12 bases in between. Looked up from germline, CDR1 is SGHDT and CDR2 is YYEEEE. CDR3 length equals 15 residues. CDR3 sequence (DNA): TGTGCCAGCAGCTTGTTTAGACAGCAGAATCAGCCCCAGCATTTT. Translated, it gives CASSLFRQQNQPQHF.

The genes are TRBV28 and TRBJ2-2, with 12 bases fitting TRBD2. The CDR3 runs 18 residues. V lost 3 bases and J lost 1; bases outside the gene matches: 6. Germline CDR1 reads MDHEN; CDR2 reads SYDVKM. The DNA for the CDR3 is TGTGCCAGCAGTTTGACTAGCGGGGGTATAAGGAACACCGGGGAGCTGTTTTTT. It codes for CASSLTSGGIRNTGELFF.

The chain recombines TRBV9 with TRBJ2-5; TRBD2 matches 7 bases. V lost 0 bases and J lost 4; bases outside the gene matches: 6. This CDR3 has 15 amino acids. The germline gives CDR1 SGDLS, CDR2 YYNGEE. Here the CDR3 reads CASSVAGDYRETQYF. CDR3 DNA sequence: TGTGCCAGCAGCGTAGCCGGGGACTACAGAGAGACCCAGTACTTC.

Here the CDR3 reads CASSPGTSGGGTYEQYF. As DNA, the CDR3 is TGTGCCAGCAGCCCTGGGACTAGCGGGGGGGGAACCTACGAGCAGTACTTC. The chain couples TRBV7-2 to TRBJ2-7, with 16 bases identical to TRBD2. Germline loops: CDR1 SGHTA, CDR2 FQGNSA. CDR3 length equals 17 residues. The J segment lost 2 bases and the V segment lost 5 bases, leaving 6 bases of the junction unmatched. Combining the CDR3 with reference TRBV7-2 and TRBJ2-7 gives the whole variable domain GAGVSQSPSNKVTEKGKDVELRCDPISGHTALYWYRQSLGQGLEFLIYFQGNSAPDKSGLPSDRFSAERTGGSVSTLTIQRTQQEDSAVYLCASSPGTSGGGTYEQYFGPGTRLTVT.

The chain carries TRBV9 and TRBJ2-7; 9 bases match TRBD1. The V gene end was trimmed by 2 bases and the J gene end by 0 bases; junction bases not matched to a gene: 3. The CDR3 spans 15 residues. Germline V gene sequence: CDR1 SGDLS, CDR2 YYNGEE. The CDR3 sequence is CASSVGQGLSYEQYF. Here the CDR3 DNA reads TGTGCCAGCAGCGTGGGACAGGGACTCTCCTACGAGCAGTACTTC.

The V gene is TRBV2, the J gene TRBJ1-6, with 9 nucleotides matching TRBD1. Germline CDR1 SNHLY, CDR2 FYNNEI. V shed 5 bases, J shed 11 bases, and the junction held 7 bases outside the gene matches. CDR3 length equals 14 residues. CDR3 sequence reads: CASSRDRDGTPLHF. Written as DNA, the CDR3 is TGTGCCAGCAGTCGGGACAGGGACGGGACACCCCTCCACTTT.

This clone occurred a few times. V gene TRBV7-9 combines with J gene TRBJ1-1, with 10 bases fitting TRBD1. Germline V gives CDR1 SEHNR, CDR2 FQNEAQ (reference sequence). The CDR3 loop spans 15 amino acids. With V trimmed by 5 bases and J by 6 bases, 9 bases remained unmatched. As DNA, the CDR3 is TGTGCCAGCAGCGAGCAGACAGGGGGCTTTCCTGAAGCTTTCTTT. Residues: CASSEQTGGFPEAFF. The full variable domain, in which reference TRBV7-9 and TRBJ1-1 provide the parts outside the CDR3, is DTGVSQNPRHKITKRGQNVTFRCDPISEHNRLYWYRQTLGQGPEFLTYFQNEAQLEKSRLLSDRFSAERPKGSFSTLEIQRTEQGDSAMYLCASSEQTGGFPEAFFGQGTRLTVV.

This clone was detected only once. The V call is TRBV21-1, the J call TRBJ2-3; TRBD2 is taken as the D call from the table, unchecked against the DNA. TRBV21-1 is termed a pseudogene. The CDR3 has 14 residues. The CDR3 nucleotides are TGTGCCAGCAGGGTGACTAGCGGCACAGATACGCAGTATTTT. It yields the protein CASRVTSGTDTQYF.

V usage is TRBV6-1 and J usage is TRBJ1-1; no firm D call. Trimming left V 5 bases short and J 5 bases short, with 12 bases between. This CDR3 has 13 residues. In germline, CDR1 is MNHNS, CDR2 SASEGT. CDR3 amino acids: CASSLGVKTEAFF. The CDR3 DNA is TGTGCCAGCAGTCTCGGGGTAAAGACTGAAGCTTTCTTT.

The rearrangement links TRBV9 to TRBJ2-5; D perhaps matches TRBD1 (6 bases). Trimming took 0 bases from V and 3 from J, leaving 24 bases between them. The CDR3 extends over 19 amino acids. CDR1 and CDR2 (germline): SGDLS, YYNGEE. CDR3 residues: CASSVAPSLTGLEEETQYF. The DNA of the CDR3 is TGTGCCAGCAGCGTAGCTCCCTCTTTAACAGGGCTGGAAGAAGAGACCCAGTACTTC.